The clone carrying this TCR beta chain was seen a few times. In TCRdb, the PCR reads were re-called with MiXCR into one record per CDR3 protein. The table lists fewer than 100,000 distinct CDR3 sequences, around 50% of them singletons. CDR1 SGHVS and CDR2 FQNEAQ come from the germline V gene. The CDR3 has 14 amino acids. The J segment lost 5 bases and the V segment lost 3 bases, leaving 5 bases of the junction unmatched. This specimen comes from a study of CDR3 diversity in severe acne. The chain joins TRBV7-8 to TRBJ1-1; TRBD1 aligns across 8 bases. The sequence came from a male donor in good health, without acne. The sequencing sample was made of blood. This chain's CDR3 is CASSFGQGWTEAFF. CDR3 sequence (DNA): TGTGCCAGCAGCTTCGGACAGGGTTGGACTGAAGCTTTCTTT.